These 24 T cell receptor beta chains share one sample of origin, sequenced in a study of shared clonotypes between healthy human individuals. Clones were read by immunoSEQ multiplex PCR, and TCRdb kept only the in-frame ones, dropping some. The table includes about 1.1 million clones, roughly 80% detected once. The sample comprised memory CD4+ T cells from PBMCs. Subset given: CD45RA-negative fraction. The receptors come from a man aged 18 to 29 in good health. Some clones in this sample may be carry-over from other donors' samples.

This clone appeared a few times. The genes are TRBV7-2 and TRBJ2-2; a possible D gene is TRBD2 (7 bases). Germline lookup yields CDR1 SGHTA and CDR2 FQGNSA. This CDR3 has 15 amino acids. Trimming left V 5 bases short and J 1 base short, with 11 bases between. For the CDR3, the DNA is TGTGCCAGCAGCGCCGGGGGGCGGAACACCGGGGAGCTGTTTTTT. Encoded protein: CASSAGGRNTGELFF.

This rearrangement joins TRBV7-2 to TRBJ2-7, with unresolved D. The germline CDR1 and CDR2 sequences are SGHTA and FQGNSA. V was cut by 5 bases and J by 3 bases, with 5 bases left in between. This CDR3 has 11 residues. CDR3 DNA sequence: TGTGCCAGCAGCACCCTCTACGAGCAGTACTTC. The encoded protein is CASSTLYEQYF.

The V and J genes are TRBV5-4 and TRBJ2-5; 7 bases map to TRBD1. CDR1 and CDR2 from the germline V gene are SGHNT and YYREEE (reference sequence). This CDR3 has 15 residues. J was trimmed by 1 base and V by 4 bases; bases with no gene match: 7. Here the CDR3 reads CASSMDRSAQETQYF. CDR3 DNA sequence: TGTGCCAGCAGCATGGACAGGTCGGCCCAAGAGACCCAGTACTTC.

The chain couples TRBV7-2 to TRBJ1-1; possible D gene TRBD1, 6 bases. V lost 5 bases, J lost 5 bases, and 21 bases lay in between. The CDR3 extends over 16 amino acids. Germline V lookup: CDR1 SGHTA, CDR2 FQGNSA. The CDR3 DNA reads TGTGCCAGCAGCCAACGGGGGGCCGGATTATGGACTGAAGCTTTCTTT. It yields the protein CASSQRGAGLWTEAFF.

This chain uses TRBV18 with TRBJ2-7; maybe TRBD2 (5 bases). Trimming pared 3 bases from V and 2 bases from J, leaving 11 bases between. Germline V gives CDR1 KGHSH, CDR2 LQKENI. CDR3 length: 14 amino acids. In nucleotides, the CDR3 is TGTGCCAGCTCACCCAGCGGCAGCGCCTACGAGCAGTACTTC. Translating it yields CASSPSGSAYEQYF.

The chain recombines TRBV28 with TRBJ1-5; possible D gene TRBD1, 6 bases. In germline, CDR1 is MDHEN, CDR2 SYDVKM. V lost 0 bases, J lost 2 bases, and 14 bases lay in between. The CDR3 spans 17 residues. The CDR3 bases are TGTGCCAGCAGTTTATGGGGGGCAGGTGGGGGCAATCAGCCCCAGCATTTT. Translating it yields CASSLWGAGGGNQPQHF.

Ten or more counts support this clone. The chain employs TRBV19 and TRBJ2-5; weak D call: TRBD2 (5 bases). The CDR3 has 15 residues. Between the trimmed V and J ends, which lost 5 bases and 5 bases, there was a span of 18 bases. The V gene's germline CDR1 is LNHDA and CDR2 SQIVND (reference sequence). The DNA for the CDR3 is TGTGCCAGTAGTGCGAGCGGTTCCACGGGGGAGACCCAGTACTTC. Its protein product is CASSASGSTGETQYF.

Notes on this clone: An end of the junction does not agree with germline; a read error may underlie this. The genes are TRBV6-5 and TRBJ2-7, with D possibly TRBD1 on 6 matching bases. Germline CDR1 MNHEY, CDR2 SVGAGI. The CDR3 totals 14 residues. CDR3 residues: CAISESAGENEQYF. Here the CDR3 DNA reads TGTGCCATCAGTGAGTCGGCAGGGGAGAACGAGCAGTACTTC.

The V call is TRBV5-1, the J call TRBJ2-7; no clear D gene. CDR3 length: 15 residues. The germline gives CDR1 SGHRS, CDR2 YFSETQ. With 9 bases removed from V and 3 bases from J, the gap between germline ends came to 22 bases. The CDR3 nucleotides are TGCGCCACTTCTACTTCGCAAGTCGGAGTCTACGAGCAGTACTTC. It yields the protein CATSTSQVGVYEQYF.

The chain couples TRBV5-1 to TRBJ2-2; D is tentatively TRBD1 or TRBD2 (5 bases each). The CDR3 extends over 15 amino acids. Germline V gene lookup returns CDR1 SGHRS and CDR2 YFSETQ. Trimming pared 0 bases from V and 0 bases from J, leaving 6 bases between. The CDR3 loop reads CASSLVGPNTGELFF. The DNA for the CDR3 is TGCGCCAGCAGCTTGGTGGGACCGAACACCGGGGAGCTGTTTTTT. The full variable domain, with the rest looked up from reference TRBV5-1 and TRBJ2-2, is KAGVTQTPRYLIKTRGQQVTLSCSPISGHRSVSWYQQTPGQGLQFLFEYFSETQRNKGNFPGRFSGRQFSNSRSEMNVSTLELGDSALYLCASSLVGPNTGELFFGEGSRLTVL.

This sequence joins TRBV28 and TRBJ1-4; 9 bases agree with TRBD1. Per germline, CDR1 MDHEN and CDR2 SYDVKM. V lost 6 bases and J lost 1; bases outside the gene matches: 3. The CDR3 sequence is 15 residues long. The CDR3 sequence: CASSWDRETNEKLFF. The CDR3 nucleotides read TGTGCCAGCAGCTGGGACAGGGAAACTAATGAAAAACTGTTTTTT.

V is TRBV7-2 and J is TRBJ2-3, with D hard to call. Trimming took 5 bases from V and 2 from J, leaving 20 bases between them. Germline assignment: CDR1 SGHTA and CDR2 FQGNSA. The CDR3 is made up of 17 amino acids. CDR3 bases: TGTGCCAGCAGCCCCCCCTCTTCCAGCGAACACACAGATACGCAGTATTTT. It translates to CASSPPSSSEHTDTQYF.

The V call is TRBV13, the J call TRBJ1-2; D call uncertain. V lost 6 bases to trimming and J lost 1 base, with 12 bases between them. CDR3 length: 14 residues. The germline V gene has CDR1 PRHDT and CDR2 FYEKMQ (reference sequence). The CDR3 reads CASRAGPLNYGYTF. CDR3 bases: TGTGCCAGCAGAGCGGGCCCCCTTAACTATGGCTACACCTTC.

This chain uses TRBV5-1 with TRBJ1-2; D remains ambiguous. This CDR3 region has 14 residues. V gave up 0 bases and J gave up 1 base, with 7 bases separating them. Germline V gives CDR1 SGHRS, CDR2 YFSETQ. The chain's CDR3 is CASSLEGLNYGYTF. The CDR3 bases are TGCGCCAGCAGCTTGGAAGGCCTTAACTATGGCTACACCTTC.

Comment on this clone: This sample also contains other DNA sequences that code for the same CDR3. V is TRBV6-6 and J is TRBJ2-1, with a tentative D call TRBD2 (5 bases). The CDR3 is 13 amino acids. Germline V gene lookup returns CDR1 MNHNY and CDR2 SVGAGI (reference sequence). The ends were cut back, 7 bases at V and 0 bases at J, with 7 bases in the middle. As DNA, the CDR3 is TGTGCCAGCAACCGGGACTCCTACAATGAGCAGTTCTTC. Amino acids: CASNRDSYNEQFF.

The J gene is TRBJ1-1, the V gene TRBV5-6, with D uncertain. The CDR3 contains 14 residues. V was shortened by 6 bases and J by 1 base, with 13 bases between the two germline ends. Germline-derived CDR1 and CDR2 are SGHDT and YYEEEE. As DNA, the CDR3 is TGTGCCAGCACCTATTATACAGCGAACACTGAAGCTTTCTTT. It encodes CASTYYTANTEAFF.

Of note for this clone: The same CDR3 is also encoded by other DNA sequences in this sample. The gene calls are TRBV6-1 and TRBJ2-7; 7 bases line up with TRBD1. Germline CDR1 reads MNHNS; CDR2 reads SASEGT. The trim removed 5 bases at V and 0 bases at J, leaving 4 bases unmatched. The CDR3 extends over 14 amino acids. CDR3 sequence reads: CASSSDRASYEQYF. CDR3 DNA sequence: TGTGCCAGCAGTTCCGACAGGGCCTCCTACGAGCAGTACTTC.

The chain employs TRBV11-3 and TRBJ2-1; D not certain. V lost 0 bases and J lost 6, with 9 bases in between. CDR1 is SGHNT and CDR2 is YENEEA in the germline V gene. This CDR3 comprises 14 residues. CDR3 coding DNA: TGTGCCAGCAGCTTAGATCCGGTGCGCAATGAGCAGTTCTTC. Translation gives CASSLDPVRNEQFF.

The chain combines TRBV28 with TRBJ1-3; D is possibly TRBD1 (5 bases). Germline CDR1 MDHEN, CDR2 SYDVKM. V dropped 3 bases and J dropped 0 bases, with 15 bases sitting between them. This CDR3 is 17 amino acids long. CDR3 nucleotide sequence: TGTGCCAGCAGTTTTCCCACGGGGCTTATCTCTGGAAACACCATATATTTT. It is translated as CASSFPTGLISGNTIYF.

Details on this clone: The same CDR3 also results from other DNA sequences found in this sample. The V call is TRBV30, the J call TRBJ2-6; 8 nucleotides align to TRBD2. CDR3 length: 15 residues. Germline values: CDR1 GTSNPN, CDR2 SVGIG (reference sequence). Trimming took 3 bases from V and 2 from J; bases not matched to a gene: 3. The CDR3 spells CAWRPGGAGANVLTF. CDR3 nucleotides: TGTGCCTGGAGGCCGGGAGGGGCTGGGGCCAACGTCCTGACTTTC.

This clone was detected once. This rearrangement joins TRBV11-2 to TRBJ2-2, with 12 bases fitting TRBD2. The junction had 3 bases not matched to a gene; V was cut back by 1 base and J by 6 bases. The CDR3 has 16 amino acids. Germline V gene sequence: CDR1 SGHAT, CDR2 FQNNGV. The CDR3 DNA is TGTGCCAGCAGCTTAGGACTAGCGGGAGTGTCCGGGGAGCTGTTTTTT. Its translation: CASSLGLAGVSGELFF.

The rearrangement joins TRBV27 to TRBJ2-5, with no clear D. The V gene lost 4 bases and the J gene lost 3 bases, with 9 bases spanning the gap. The germline gives CDR1 MNHEY, CDR2 SMNVEV (reference sequence). The CDR3 is 13 amino acids. CDR3 protein: CASSYHTKETQYF. CDR3 nucleotide sequence: TGTGCCAGCAGTTACCATACCAAAGAGACCCAGTACTTC.

J is TRBJ2-2 and V is TRBV27, with 9 nucleotides matching TRBD2. The J segment lost 3 bases and the V segment lost 6 bases, leaving 2 bases of the junction unmatched. CDR1 is MNHEY, CDR2 SMNVEV, per germline (reference sequence). The CDR3 has 14 residues. CDR3 coding DNA: TGTGCCAGCAGGGCGGGAGGGTACACCGGGGAGCTGTTTTTT. Its protein product is CASRAGGYTGELFF.

The rearrangement joins TRBV7-8 to TRBJ2-7, with a weak D call TRBD1 (5 bases). Trimming removed 0 bases from V and 2 bases from J, with 11 bases in between. The CDR3 contains 15 residues. Germline V CDR1 and CDR2: SGHVS, FQNEAQ. As DNA, the CDR3 is TGTGCCAGCAGCTTAGCGCAGGGTTACCCCTACGAGCAGTACTTC. It encodes CASSLAQGYPYEQYF.